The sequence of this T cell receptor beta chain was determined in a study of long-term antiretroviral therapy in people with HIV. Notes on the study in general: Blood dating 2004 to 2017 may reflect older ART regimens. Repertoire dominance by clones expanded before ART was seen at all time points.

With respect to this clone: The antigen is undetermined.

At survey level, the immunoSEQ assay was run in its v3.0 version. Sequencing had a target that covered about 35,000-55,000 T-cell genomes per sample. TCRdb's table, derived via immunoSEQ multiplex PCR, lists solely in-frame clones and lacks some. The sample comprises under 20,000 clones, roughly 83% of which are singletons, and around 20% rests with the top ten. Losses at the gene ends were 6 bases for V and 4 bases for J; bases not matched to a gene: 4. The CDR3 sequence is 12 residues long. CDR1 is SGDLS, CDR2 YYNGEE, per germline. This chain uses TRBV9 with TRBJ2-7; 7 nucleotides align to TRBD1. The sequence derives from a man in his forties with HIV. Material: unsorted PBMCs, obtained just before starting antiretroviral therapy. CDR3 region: CASKGDSYEQYF. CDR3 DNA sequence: TGTGCCAGCAAGGGGGACAGTTACGAGCAGTACTTC.